Presented here are 25 T cell receptor beta chains from one specimen sequenced in a study of identical twins (dated by TCRdb to 2016 to 2017). Library preparation used 5' RACE. The reads were generated on an Illumina HiSeq 2000. TCRdb trimmed the raw reads at Q25, called clones with MiXCR and kept productive beta chains. A single entry per CDR3 protein holds the most common genes and DNA from its merged rows. Present in this sample are under 1 million distinct CDR3 sequences, 9% to 15% of which were seen just once. The ten largest clones take up 1.5% to 2% of the sample. The same sample was also used in a study of yellow fever vaccine responses in identical twins.

The sample was PBMCs. These receptors were collected from a woman aged 18 to 35 in good health.

This clonotype has just a few counts. The chain employs TRBV11-2 and TRBJ1-1, with D possibly being TRBD1 (5 bases). Germline values: CDR1 SGHAT, CDR2 FQNNGV. The ends were cut back, 3 bases at V and 0 bases at J, with 11 bases in the middle. This CDR3 is 15 amino acids long. The CDR3 protein is CASSFTDTLNTEAFF. The CDR3, as DNA: TGTGCCAGCAGCTTTACGGACACCTTGAACACTGAAGCTTTCTTT. The full variable domain, its missing parts supplied by reference TRBV11-2 and TRBJ1-1, is EAGVAQSPRYKIIEKRQSVAFWCNPISGHATLYWYQQILGQGPKLLIQFQNNGVVDDSQLPKDRFSAERLKGVDSTLKIQPAKLEDSAVYLCASSFTDTLNTEAFFGQGTRLTVV.

There are a few counts of this clonotype. The chain combines TRBV5-1 with TRBJ2-1, with 13 bases aligning to TRBD2. The CDR3 loop spans 17 amino acids. Trimming removed 0 bases from V and 5 bases from J; junction bases left unmatched: 5. Germline CDR1 reads SGHRS; CDR2 reads YFSETQ. This CDR3 is CASSLAGGTSGNNEQFF. The CDR3 region has the DNA TGCGCCAGCAGCTTGGCCGGGGGGACTAGCGGGAACAATGAGCAGTTCTTC.

This rearrangement joins TRBV4-1 to TRBJ2-3; 14 nucleotides match TRBD2. V dropped 3 bases and J dropped 6; count of bases not matched to a gene: 8. This CDR3 has 17 residues. CDR1 and CDR2 (germline): MGHRA, YSYEKL. The CDR3 coding sequence is TGCGCCAGCAGCCAGTCGACTAGCGGGGGGGCCTGGGATACGCAGTATTTT. Residues: CASSQSTSGGAWDTQYF.

The chain employs TRBV20-1 and TRBJ2-4, with no clear D. Germline V gene lookup returns CDR1 DFQATT and CDR2 SNEGSKA (reference sequence). The CDR3 spans 15 residues. The V end was cut by 6 bases, the J end by 1 base, with 16 bases between. For the CDR3, the DNA is TGCAGTGCCAAGCCCCGAGAGAGGGCCAAAAACATTCAGTACTTC. It codes for CSAKPRERAKNIQYF.

V and J are TRBV20-1 and TRBJ2-3; D unclear. CDR1 and CDR2 (germline): DFQATT, SNEGSKA (reference sequence). The CDR3 is 13 residues long. Trimming took 6 bases from V and 2 from J, leaving 12 bases between them. CDR3 sequence: CSARSSVTDTQYF. The DNA of the CDR3 is TGCAGTGCCAGGTCCTCCGTCACAGATACGCAGTATTTT.

The genes are TRBV5-1 and TRBJ2-1; no definite D call. V lost 6 bases to trimming and J lost 0 bases, with 13 bases between them. Germline loops: CDR1 SGHRS, CDR2 YFSETQ. The CDR3 sequence is 15 residues long. CDR3 amino acids: CASTFQAHSYNEQFF. For the CDR3, the DNA is TGCGCCAGCACTTTTCAGGCTCACTCCTACAATGAGCAGTTCTTC.

This clonotype was detected many times. The rearrangement joins TRBV10-3 to TRBJ1-2; D not certain. There are 12 residues in the CDR3. V was trimmed by 4 bases and J by 7 bases, leaving 10 bases between them. Germline-derived CDR1 and CDR2 are ENHRY and SYGVKD. The CDR3 region is CAISGARSGYTF. DNA for the CDR3: TGTGCCATCAGTGGAGCCCGGAGTGGCTACACCTTC.

This clonotype occurred many times. This sequence joins TRBV20-1 and TRBJ1-3; a weak D match, TRBD1 (6 bases). This CDR3 contains 15 residues. CDR1 is DFQATT, CDR2 SNEGSKA, per germline (reference sequence). Deletions cut 5 bases from V and 1 base from J, with 15 bases between. The CDR3 region has the DNA TGCAGTGCTCCCGATGGGGGGCAATCTGGAAACACCATATATTTT. It yields the protein CSAPDGGQSGNTIYF.

This clonotype showed up just a few times. V gene TRBV9 combines with J gene TRBJ2-1; D might be TRBD1 (5 bases). V lost 0 bases and J 6 bases, leaving 13 bases between the germline ends. This CDR3 comprises 15 residues. The germline V gene encodes CDR1 SGDLS and CDR2 YYNGEE. DNA of the CDR3: TGTGCCAGCAGCGTAGATGTGCAGGGTTTCAATGAGCAGTTCTTC. It encodes CASSVDVQGFNEQFF.

A few counts support this clonotype. The chain couples TRBV25-1 to TRBJ1-6, with D tentatively TRBD1 (6 bases). With 5 bases removed from V and 2 bases from J, the gap between germline ends came to 7 bases. The CDR3 consists of 14 residues. The germline V gene encodes CDR1 MGHDK and CDR2 SYGVNS. CDR3 coding DNA: TGTGCCAGCAGTTGGACAGCCTATAATTCACCCCTCCACTTT. It yields the protein CASSWTAYNSPLHF.

In its sample, this clonotype was seen a few times. The rearrangement links TRBV20-1 to TRBJ2-4, with D hard to call. This CDR3 has 16 amino acids. V was cut by 2 bases and J by 0 bases, with 14 bases left in between. Germline V gene data show CDR1 as DFQATT and CDR2 as SNEGSKA (reference sequence). The CDR3 DNA follows: TGCAGTGCTAGAAGCCCACCGGAGCTAGCCAAAAACATTCAGTACTTC. Translated, it gives CSARSPPELAKNIQYF.

In its sample, this clonotype was seen once. The rearrangement uses TRBV4-1 and TRBJ2-6; D unclear. The CDR3 loop spans 14 amino acids. Trimming stripped 1 base from V and 4 bases from J, with 5 bases between. Germline-derived CDR1 and CDR2 are MGHRA and YSYEKL. The CDR3 region is CASSQASGANVLTF. In DNA, the CDR3 is TGCGCCAGCAGCCAAGCATCCGGGGCCAACGTCCTGACTTTC.

This clonotype was detected a few times. The V call is TRBV6-5, the J call TRBJ2-3, with D uncertain. CDR3 size: 13 residues. Trimming cost V 7 bases and J 4 bases, with 12 bases left between them. Germline CDR1 MNHEY, CDR2 SVGAGI. CDR3 nucleotides: TGTGCCAGCACGTTAGGGTTGGCAGATACGCAGTATTTT. This gives the protein CASTLGLADTQYF.

At least ten counts were recorded for this clonotype. V and J are TRBV4-1 and TRBJ2-1; D might be TRBD2 (6 bases). This CDR3 is 18 amino acids long. Germline-derived CDR1 and CDR2 are MGHRA and YSYEKL. Trimming took 1 base from V and 4 from J, leaving 20 bases between them. CDR3 loop: CASSQGPPRLVAYNEQFF. Here the CDR3 DNA reads TGCGCCAGCAGCCAAGGTCCTCCCCGACTAGTGGCTTACAATGAGCAGTTCTTC.

V and J are TRBV14 and TRBJ2-7; the match to TRBD2 covers 7 bases. CDR1 SGHDN and CDR2 FVKESK come from the germline V gene. This CDR3 comprises 14 residues. With 4 bases clipped from V and 3 bases from J, the junction kept 6 bases outside the gene matches. The CDR3 is CASSPVLAVYEQYF. The CDR3 region has the DNA TGTGCCAGCAGCCCGGTCCTAGCGGTCTACGAGCAGTACTTC.

This clonotype was counted only a few times. The V call is TRBV2, the J call TRBJ2-5; D possibly corresponds to TRBD2 (6 bases). CDR3 size: 14 residues. The germline V gene encodes CDR1 SNHLY and CDR2 FYNNEI. V was trimmed by 11 bases and J by 2 bases, leaving 18 bases between them. DNA of the CDR3: TGTGCCGTTCAGGGTACCGGGAGACAAGAGACCCAGTACTTC. This codes for CAVQGTGRQETQYF. Complete variable domain (other parts from reference TRBV2 and TRBJ2-5): EPEVTQTPSHQVTQMGQEVILRCVPISNHLYFYWYRQILGQKVEFLVSFYNNEISEKSEIFDDQFSVERPDGSNFTLKIRSTKLEDSAMYFCAVQGTGRQETQYFGPGTRLLVL.

This clonotype showed up many times. The chain has TRBV2 and TRBJ2-3; tentatively, D is TRBD2 (5 bases). The CDR3 has 14 residues. The germline gives CDR1 SNHLY, CDR2 FYNNEI. V lost 7 bases and J lost 1, with 12 bases in between. The DNA of the CDR3 is TGTGCCAGCAATGAGGTTAGCGGCACAGATACGCAGTATTTT. Its protein product is CASNEVSGTDTQYF.

This rearrangement joins TRBV10-3 to TRBJ1-1; D is ambiguous. The CDR3 covers 13 residues. Germline lookup yields CDR1 ENHRY and CDR2 SYGVKD. Trimming took 7 bases from V and 5 from J, leaving 14 bases between them. Here the CDR3 reads CAIKQGLGTEAFF. The CDR3 DNA follows: TGTGCCATCAAACAAGGTTTAGGGACTGAAGCTTTCTTT.

This chain links TRBV11-2 with TRBJ1-4; 10 nucleotides align to TRBD1. The CDR3 length is 14 residues. The V and J ends lost 5 bases and 10 bases, in that order; junction bases with no gene match: 7. The V gene's germline CDR1 is SGHAT and CDR2 FQNNGV. The CDR3 sequence: CASSAFRTGGKLFF. The CDR3 DNA follows: TGTGCCAGCAGCGCGTTTCGGACAGGGGGAAAACTGTTTTTT.

This clonotype was found many times. The chain's CDR3 is CASSQEGVQHF. The CDR3 DNA reads TGCGCCAGCAGCCAAGAAGGGGTCCAGCATTTT. The chain couples TRBV4-1 to TRBJ1-5, with D perhaps TRBD1 (5 bases). In germline, CDR1 is MGHRA, CDR2 YSYEKL. The CDR3 has 11 residues. Trimming left V 0 bases short and J 12 bases short, with 6 bases between.

This clonotype was observed at least ten times. The chain recombines TRBV7-9 with TRBJ2-1; perhaps TRBD2 as D (5 bases). Germline V gene lookup returns CDR1 SEHNR and CDR2 FQNEAQ (reference sequence). Trimming removed 1 base at V and 2 bases at J, with 9 bases between. The CDR3 contains 15 residues. The CDR3 loop is CASSLGGPTYNEQFF. In nucleotides, the CDR3 is TGTGCCAGCAGCTTAGGCGGGCCTACCTACAATGAGCAGTTCTTC.

The chain uses TRBV29-1 and TRBJ2-3; 9 bases are a match to TRBD2. CDR1 is SQVTM, CDR2 ANQGSEA, per germline. CDR3 length equals 14 residues. With V trimmed by 4 bases and J by 5 bases, 7 bases remained unmatched. The CDR3 bases are TGCAGCGTTGTCGTAGCGGGAGTAGGAGATACGCAGTATTTT. Its translation: CSVVVAGVGDTQYF.

This clonotype came up a few times. The rearrangement uses TRBV7-9 and TRBJ2-6; D is unresolved. V was shortened by 3 bases and J by 1 base, with 13 bases between the two germline ends. The CDR3 length is 17 residues. In germline, CDR1 is SEHNR, CDR2 FQNEAQ (reference sequence). CDR3 residues: CASSFTRHPSGANVLTF. The CDR3 bases are TGTGCCAGCAGCTTTACGAGACACCCTTCTGGGGCCAACGTCCTGACTTTC.

This clonotype was seen a few times. The rearrangement uses TRBV2 and TRBJ2-3; D is ambiguous. The CDR3 covers 15 residues. Germline CDR1 SNHLY, CDR2 FYNNEI. V dropped 1 base and J dropped 6 bases, with 14 bases sitting between them. The CDR3 reads CASSEERLNRDTQYF. Here the CDR3 DNA reads TGTGCCAGCAGTGAAGAAAGACTCAACCGGGATACGCAGTATTTT.

The chain uses TRBV20-1 and TRBJ2-1; TRBD1 might be the D (5 bases). Germline V gene lookup returns CDR1 DFQATT and CDR2 SNEGSKA (reference sequence). CDR3 length: 11 amino acids. Trimming stripped 6 bases from V and 10 bases from J, with 13 bases between. The CDR3: CSATPGWEQFF. Here the CDR3 DNA reads TGCAGTGCCACCCCAGGGTGGGAGCAGTTCTTC.